This is a list of T cell receptor beta chains from one sample in a study of early T cells in non-severe SARS-CoV-2 infection. TCRdb reanalysed the 5' RACE reads using MiXCR and keeps one entry per CDR3 protein. The sample lists roughly 57,000 distinct CDR3 sequences; 12% were seen once. Sequencing was done on a sample of whole blood. The source of these receptors is an adult who was a healthcare worker with PCR-confirmed SARS-CoV-2 infection or an uninfected control (not recorded which). Both conserved end residues are part of each CDR3. The order of the fields is CDR3 length, V gene, clone size, D gene, J gene, CDR3 protein, CDR3 DNA. The D gene is left open where the match is weak. A clone size is listed for some rows: how often the clone was seen (once, few, many), or a class if it is expanded.

cdr3_length: 14; v_call: TRBV3-1; clone_size: -; d_call: -; j_call: TRBJ2-5; cdr3_aa: CASSPGVYQETQYF; cdr3_nt: TGTGCCAGCAGCCCCGGTGTGTACCAAGAGACCCAGTACTTC
cdr3_length: 14; v_call: TRBV20-1; clone_size: many; d_call: -; j_call: TRBJ2-5; cdr3_aa: CSARDRLGKETQYF; cdr3_nt: TGCAGTGCTAGAGATCGCCTAGGGAAAGAGACCCAGTACTTC
cdr3_length: 17; v_call: TRBV20-1; clone_size: many; d_call: TRBD1; j_call: TRBJ1-2; cdr3_aa: CSAQGKSKPTGPYGYTF; cdr3_nt: TGCAGTGCACAGGGAAAAAGCAAACCGACAGGGCCCTATGGCTACACCTTC
cdr3_length: 12; v_call: TRBV20-1; clone_size: -; d_call: TRBD1; j_call: TRBJ2-7; cdr3_aa: CSAPGTGSEQYF; cdr3_nt: TGCAGTGCTCCTGGGACAGGGAGCGAGCAGTACTTC
cdr3_length: 15; v_call: TRBV7-6; clone_size: few; d_call: -; j_call: TRBJ2-7; cdr3_aa: CASSPTPLNSYEQYF; cdr3_nt: TGTGCCAGCAGCCCCACCCCGCTGAACTCCTACGAGCAGTACTTC
cdr3_length: 15; v_call: TRBV5-1; clone_size: -; d_call: -; j_call: TRBJ1-4; cdr3_aa: CASSLDSTYNEKLFF; cdr3_nt: TGCGCCAGCAGCTTGGACAGCACCTATAATGAAAAACTGTTTTTT
cdr3_length: 15; v_call: TRBV11-2; clone_size: many; d_call: -; j_call: TRBJ2-7; cdr3_aa: CASSLVPESLTEQYF; cdr3_nt: TGTGCCAGCAGCTTAGTCCCTGAATCCCTTACCGAGCAGTACTTC
cdr3_length: 16; v_call: TRBV12-3/TRBV12-4; clone_size: many; d_call: -; j_call: TRBJ1-4; cdr3_aa: CASSTYGTTTNEKLFF; cdr3_nt: TGTGCCAGCAGTACATACGGGACAACAACTAATGAAAAACTGTTTTTT
cdr3_length: 16; v_call: TRBV3-1; clone_size: many; d_call: -; j_call: TRBJ2-7; cdr3_aa: CASSHPPGSKTYEQYF; cdr3_nt: TGTGCCAGCAGCCATCCCCCCGGGTCAAAGACTTACGAGCAGTACTTC
cdr3_length: 12; v_call: TRBV29-1; clone_size: many; d_call: -; j_call: TRBJ2-7; cdr3_aa: CSVEGSSYEQYF; cdr3_nt: TGCAGCGTTGAAGGGAGCTCCTACGAGCAGTACTTC
cdr3_length: 16; v_call: TRBV6-1; clone_size: many; d_call: TRBD2; j_call: TRBJ2-1; cdr3_aa: CASSEVSGGAYNEQFF; cdr3_nt: TGTGCCAGCAGTGAAGTCAGCGGGGGGGCTTACAATGAGCAGTTCTTC
cdr3_length: 16; v_call: TRBV29-1; clone_size: few; d_call: TRBD1; j_call: TRBJ1-1; cdr3_aa: CSVEDQGVGMNTEAFF; cdr3_nt: TGCAGCGTTGAAGATCAGGGGGTTGGTATGAACACTGAAGCTTTCTTT
cdr3_length: 15; v_call: TRBV6-2/TRBV6-3; clone_size: few; d_call: TRBD2; j_call: TRBJ2-1; cdr3_aa: CASSYSIASGYEQFF; cdr3_nt: TGTGCCAGCAGTTACTCGATTGCTAGCGGATATGAGCAGTTCTTC
cdr3_length: 11; v_call: TRBV20-1; clone_size: -; d_call: -; j_call: TRBJ1-5; cdr3_aa: CKDQGCQPQHF; cdr3_nt: TGCAAGGATCAAGGGTGTCAGCCCCAGCATTTT
cdr3_length: 14; v_call: TRBV5-1; clone_size: few; d_call: -; j_call: TRBJ2-7; cdr3_aa: CASNLQGPSYEQYF; cdr3_nt: TGCGCCAGCAACCTACAGGGACCCTCCTACGAGCAGTACTTC
cdr3_length: 17; v_call: TRBV7-9; clone_size: -; d_call: -; j_call: TRBJ2-2; cdr3_aa: CASSPPLGRIEAGELFF; cdr3_nt: TGTGCCAGCAGCCCCCCACTAGGAAGGATCGAGGCCGGGGAGCTGTTTTTT
cdr3_length: 12; v_call: TRBV7-9; clone_size: many; d_call: -; j_call: TRBJ2-5; cdr3_aa: CASRKQQETQYF; cdr3_nt: TGTGCCAGCCGGAAACAGCAAGAGACCCAGTACTTC
cdr3_length: 13; v_call: TRBV20-1; clone_size: few; d_call: -; j_call: TRBJ1-1; cdr3_aa: CSASGGAWTEAFF; cdr3_nt: TGCAGTGCTAGCGGGGGGGCCTGGACTGAAGCTTTCTTT
cdr3_length: 14; v_call: TRBV6-1; clone_size: many; d_call: TRBD1; j_call: TRBJ2-7; cdr3_aa: CASSLTGEGYEQYF; cdr3_nt: TGTGCCAGCAGCCTCACAGGGGAAGGGTACGAGCAGTACTTC
cdr3_length: 14; v_call: TRBV12-3/TRBV12-4; clone_size: -; d_call: -; j_call: TRBJ1-4; cdr3_aa: CASSDRTTNEKLFF; cdr3_nt: TGTGCCAGCAGTGACAGGACAACTAATGAAAAACTGTTTTTT
cdr3_length: 15; v_call: TRBV15; clone_size: -; d_call: -; j_call: TRBJ2-3; cdr3_aa: CATSRVSLGSDTQYF; cdr3_nt: TGTGCCACCAGCAGAGTCTCACTAGGCTCAGATACGCAGTATTTT
cdr3_length: 11; v_call: TRBV13; clone_size: -; d_call: -; j_call: TRBJ1-2; cdr3_aa: CASSLGAGYTF; cdr3_nt: TGTGCCAGCAGCTTAGGGGCGGGCTACACCTTC
cdr3_length: 13; v_call: TRBV10-3; clone_size: -; d_call: -; j_call: TRBJ2-5; cdr3_aa: CAIREQSQETQYF; cdr3_nt: TGTGCCATCAGGGAACAGAGTCAAGAGACCCAGTACTTC
cdr3_length: 16; v_call: TRBV5-1; clone_size: many; d_call: TRBD1; j_call: TRBJ2-1; cdr3_aa: CASSLDPVGTGNEQFF; cdr3_nt: TGCGCCAGCAGCTTAGACCCGGTCGGGACAGGAAATGAGCAGTTCTTC
cdr3_length: 11; v_call: TRBV30; clone_size: few; d_call: -; j_call: TRBJ2-7; cdr3_aa: CAWAEPYEQYF; cdr3_nt: TGTGCCTGGGCGGAACCCTACGAGCAGTACTTC
cdr3_length: 14; v_call: TRBV7-2; clone_size: -; d_call: -; j_call: TRBJ2-7; cdr3_aa: CASSLWTGGYEQYF; cdr3_nt: TGTGCCAGCAGCTTATGGACGGGCGGCTACGAGCAGTACTTC
cdr3_length: 15; v_call: TRBV30; clone_size: many; d_call: -; j_call: TRBJ2-7; cdr3_aa: CAWSTSWTGDYEQYF; cdr3_nt: TGTGCCTGGAGTACCTCCTGGACGGGGGACTACGAGCAGTACTTC
cdr3_length: 17; v_call: TRBV20-1; clone_size: many; d_call: TRBD2; j_call: TRBJ2-3; cdr3_aa: CSAGGLAGGSSTDTQYF; cdr3_nt: TGCAGTGCTGGGGGACTAGCGGGGGGCTCGAGCACAGATACGCAGTATTTT
cdr3_length: 13; v_call: TRBV10-1; clone_size: -; d_call: -; j_call: TRBJ2-1; cdr3_aa: CASSDRVAGEQFF; cdr3_nt: TGCGCCAGCAGTGATCGGGTAGCCGGTGAGCAGTTCTTC
cdr3_length: 15; v_call: TRBV6-5; clone_size: many; d_call: -; j_call: TRBJ1-2; cdr3_aa: CASSYEERGPDGYTF; cdr3_nt: TGTGCCAGCAGTTACGAGGAACGCGGGCCTGATGGCTACACCTTC
cdr3_length: 12; v_call: TRBV15; clone_size: -; d_call: -; j_call: TRBJ2-7; cdr3_aa: CATSRQVGEQYF; cdr3_nt: TGTGCCACCAGCAGACAGGTCGGCGAGCAGTACTTC
cdr3_length: 14; v_call: TRBV6-2/TRBV6-3; clone_size: -; d_call: TRBD2; j_call: TRBJ2-3; cdr3_aa: CASRAGDAGDTQYF; cdr3_nt: TGTGCCAGCAGAGCGGGAGACGCAGGAGATACGCAGTATTTT
cdr3_length: 15; v_call: TRBV11-2; clone_size: few; d_call: TRBD1; j_call: TRBJ2-5; cdr3_aa: CASSFTGTAIETQYF; cdr3_nt: TGTGCCAGCAGCTTCACCGGGACAGCAATAGAGACCCAGTACTTC
cdr3_length: 13; v_call: TRBV11-2; clone_size: once; d_call: TRBD2; j_call: TRBJ2-7; cdr3_aa: CASSLSSSGEQYF; cdr3_nt: TGTGCCAGCAGCTTAAGCTCTAGCGGGGAGCAGTACTTC
cdr3_length: 15; v_call: TRBV20-1; clone_size: -; d_call: -; j_call: TRBJ1-1; cdr3_aa: CSASNPTGPDTEAFF; cdr3_nt: TGCAGTGCTAGCAACCCGACAGGTCCGGACACTGAAGCTTTCTTT
cdr3_length: 11; v_call: TRBV29-1; clone_size: -; d_call: -; j_call: TRBJ2-5; cdr3_aa: CSVEAKETQYF; cdr3_nt: TGCAGCGTTGAAGCCAAAGAGACCCAGTACTTC
cdr3_length: 15; v_call: TRBV27; clone_size: few; d_call: -; j_call: TRBJ2-5; cdr3_aa: CASSSPNREGETQYF; cdr3_nt: TGTGCCAGCAGCTCCCCAAACAGGGAGGGGGAGACCCAGTACTTC
cdr3_length: 14; v_call: TRBV24-1; clone_size: -; d_call: -; j_call: TRBJ2-3; cdr3_aa: CATSEASSTDTQYF; cdr3_nt: TGTGCCACCAGTGAGGCTAGTAGCACAGATACGCAGTATTTT
cdr3_length: 15; v_call: TRBV7-9; clone_size: many; d_call: -; j_call: TRBJ1-4; cdr3_aa: CASSLGSSFNEKLFF; cdr3_nt: TGTGCCAGCAGCTTAGGGAGTTCCTTCAATGAAAAACTGTTTTTT
cdr3_length: 13; v_call: TRBV7-9; clone_size: many; d_call: -; j_call: TRBJ1-2; cdr3_aa: CASSLDSSYGYTF; cdr3_nt: TGTGCCAGCAGCCTAGACAGCTCCTATGGCTACACCTTC
cdr3_length: 17; v_call: TRBV5-1; clone_size: few; d_call: TRBD2; j_call: TRBJ2-1; cdr3_aa: CASSPAPSGGGDNEQFF; cdr3_nt: TGCGCCAGCAGCCCGGCCCCGTCGGGCGGGGGTGACAATGAGCAGTTCTTC
cdr3_length: 17; v_call: TRBV4-1; clone_size: many; d_call: TRBD1; j_call: TRBJ2-7; cdr3_aa: CASSLSFAERTGWEQYF; cdr3_nt: TGCGCCAGCAGCCTATCTTTCGCCGAACGGACAGGGTGGGAGCAGTACTTC
cdr3_length: 14; v_call: TRBV30; clone_size: -; d_call: -; j_call: TRBJ2-7; cdr3_aa: CAWSFTGFLDEQYF; cdr3_nt: TGTGCCTGGAGTTTCACAGGGTTCCTCGACGAGCAGTACTTC
cdr3_length: 14; v_call: TRBV30; clone_size: few; d_call: -; j_call: TRBJ1-4; cdr3_aa: CAWSRRQRNEKLFF; cdr3_nt: TGTGCCTGGAGTAGGAGACAGCGTAATGAAAAACTGTTTTTT
cdr3_length: 17; v_call: TRBV5-1; clone_size: -; d_call: -; j_call: TRBJ2-7; cdr3_aa: CASSLRYGWLRALEQYF; cdr3_nt: TGCGCCAGCAGCTTAAGGTACGGTTGGCTTCGGGCCCTCGAGCAGTACTTC
cdr3_length: 14; v_call: TRBV3-1; clone_size: many; d_call: -; j_call: TRBJ1-4; cdr3_aa: CASSRLTEYEKLFF; cdr3_nt: TGTGCCAGCAGCCGCCTAACAGAATACGAAAAACTGTTTTTT
cdr3_length: 14; v_call: TRBV19; clone_size: many; d_call: -; j_call: TRBJ1-2; cdr3_aa: CASSILGNQHGYTF; cdr3_nt: TGTGCCAGTAGTATCCTTGGGAATCAGCATGGCTACACCTTC
cdr3_length: 15; v_call: TRBV7-2; clone_size: -; d_call: -; j_call: TRBJ2-7; cdr3_aa: CASSLIQDRVVEQYF; cdr3_nt: TGTGCCAGCAGCTTAATTCAGGACAGAGTTGTCGAGCAGTACTTC
cdr3_length: 13; v_call: TRBV4-1; clone_size: many; d_call: TRBD1; j_call: TRBJ1-2; cdr3_aa: CASSQTGGYGYTF; cdr3_nt: TGCGCCAGCAGCCAGACAGGGGGCTATGGCTACACCTTC
cdr3_length: 18; v_call: TRBV29-1; clone_size: many; d_call: TRBD2; j_call: TRBJ2-4; cdr3_aa: CSVEGLIAGPLAKNIQYF; cdr3_nt: TGCAGCGTTGAAGGCCTTATAGCGGGGCCGCTAGCCAAAAACATTCAGTACTTC
cdr3_length: 14; v_call: TRBV30; clone_size: -; d_call: -; j_call: TRBJ1-5; cdr3_aa: CAWSVRAQGGPQHF; cdr3_nt: TGTGCCTGGAGTGTACGGGCCCAAGGGGGGCCCCAGCATTTT
cdr3_length: 15; v_call: TRBV7-2; clone_size: many; d_call: -; j_call: TRBJ2-7; cdr3_aa: CASRDRKTGSYEQYF; cdr3_nt: TGTGCCAGCAGGGACCGCAAGACAGGCTCCTACGAGCAGTACTTC
cdr3_length: 15; v_call: TRBV10-2; clone_size: many; d_call: TRBD1; j_call: TRBJ1-4; cdr3_aa: CASSEYRQGGEKLFF; cdr3_nt: TGCGCCAGCAGTGAATATCGACAGGGGGGTGAAAAACTGTTTTTT
cdr3_length: 15; v_call: TRBV6-2/TRBV6-3; clone_size: -; d_call: TRBD1; j_call: TRBJ2-5; cdr3_aa: CASSYPDRVVETQYF; cdr3_nt: TGTGCCAGCAGTTATCCCGACAGGGTGGTTGAGACCCAGTACTTC
cdr3_length: 13; v_call: TRBV19; clone_size: -; d_call: -; j_call: TRBJ2-1; cdr3_aa: CASSIKGGNEQFF; cdr3_nt: TGTGCCAGTAGTATCAAGGGGGGCAATGAGCAGTTCTTC
cdr3_length: 14; v_call: TRBV12-3/TRBV12-4; clone_size: many; d_call: -; j_call: TRBJ2-3; cdr3_aa: CASSFKRVTDTQYF; cdr3_nt: TGTGCCAGCAGTTTTAAAAGGGTAACAGATACGCAGTATTTT
cdr3_length: 12; v_call: TRBV29-1; clone_size: -; d_call: -; j_call: TRBJ2-5; cdr3_aa: CSAARGTKTQYF; cdr3_nt: TGCAGCGCAGCTCGGGGGACCAAGACCCAGTACTTC
cdr3_length: 14; v_call: TRBV27; clone_size: few; d_call: -; j_call: TRBJ2-5; cdr3_aa: CASSSGLARETQYF; cdr3_nt: TGTGCCAGCAGTTCGGGGTTAGCGAGGGAGACCCAGTACTTC
cdr3_length: 14; v_call: TRBV19; clone_size: many; d_call: -; j_call: TRBJ1-4; cdr3_aa: CASSDSATNEKLFF; cdr3_nt: TGTGCCAGTAGCGACAGTGCAACTAATGAAAAACTGTTTTTT